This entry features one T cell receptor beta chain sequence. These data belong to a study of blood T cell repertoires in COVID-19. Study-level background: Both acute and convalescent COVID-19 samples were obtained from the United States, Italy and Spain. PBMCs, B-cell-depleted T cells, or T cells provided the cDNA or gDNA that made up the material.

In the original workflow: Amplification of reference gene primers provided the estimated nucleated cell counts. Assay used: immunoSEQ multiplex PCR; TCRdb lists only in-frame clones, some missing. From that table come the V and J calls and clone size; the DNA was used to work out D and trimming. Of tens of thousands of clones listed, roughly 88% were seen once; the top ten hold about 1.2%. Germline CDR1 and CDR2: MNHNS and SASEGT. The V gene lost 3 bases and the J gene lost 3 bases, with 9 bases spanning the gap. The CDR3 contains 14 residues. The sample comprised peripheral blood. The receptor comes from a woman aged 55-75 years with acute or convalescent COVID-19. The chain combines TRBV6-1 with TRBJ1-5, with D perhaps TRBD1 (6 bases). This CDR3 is CASSETGNNQPQHF. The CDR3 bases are TGTGCCAGCAGTGAGACAGGTAACAATCAGCCCCAGCATTTT.